The 22 T cell receptor beta chains presented below share a single source sample, sequenced in a study of PD-1 blockade in classical Hodgkin lymphoma (TCRdb year 2020). The time point label for this specimen denotes: cycle 4 day 1 (C4D1), after more than five weeks of nivolumab. Every trial patient had relapsed after autologous stem cell transplantation, and cohorts A, B and C differed in prior brentuximab vedotin exposure. Library construction relied on the immunoSEQ multiplex PCR assay. Sourced from immuneACCESS, this table was stored by TCRdb with only in-frame sequences that have V and J called. A share of the clones is absent; for the studies checked, an unresolved V gene accounts for under half, and the remainder has no known explanation. The sample has roughly 90,000 clones on record, around 80% of them singletons. Approximately 15% of the sample comes from the top ten. Specimen: peripheral blood mononuclear cells (PBMCs), collected before the fourth cycle of nivolumab. All receptors come from a human donor with classical Hodgkin lymphoma.

This clone was found once. This sequence joins TRBV2 and TRBJ1-1; D remains ambiguous. The CDR3 runs 14 residues. CDR1 and CDR2 from the germline V gene are SNHLY and FYNNEI. V was cut by 4 bases and J by 1 base, with 10 bases left in between. The CDR3 sequence is CASSVVEENTEAFF. The CDR3 coding sequence is TGTGCCAGCAGTGTGGTAGAAGAGAACACTGAAGCTTTCTTT.

This clone was seen only once. V is TRBV7-2 and J is TRBJ2-3; D is possibly TRBD2 (6 bases). The CDR3 loop spans 16 amino acids. Germline V gene data show CDR1 as SGHTA and CDR2 as FQGNSA. Trimming took 5 bases from V and 0 from J, leaving 15 bases between them. The CDR3 protein is CASSTRLGTSTDTQYF. DNA for the CDR3: TGTGCCAGCAGCACCCGGCTAGGGACTAGCACAGATACGCAGTATTTT.

The rearrangement links TRBV7-8 to TRBJ1-5, with TRBD1 matching over 9 bases. J lost 6 bases, V lost 2 bases, and 5 bases had no gene match. CDR3 size: 15 residues. Germline lookup yields CDR1 SGHVS and CDR2 FQNEAQ. The CDR3 DNA sequence: TGTGCCAGCAGCTTAAGCCCGACAGGGGGTCAGCCCCAGCATTTT. It encodes CASSLSPTGGQPQHF.

The chain joins TRBV2 to TRBJ2-7; 7 nucleotides line up with TRBD2. This CDR3 region has 14 residues. Trimming took 6 bases from V and 5 from J; bases not matched to a gene: 10. Germline CDR1 and CDR2: SNHLY and FYNNEI. CDR3 residues: CASRPRGAGDEQYF. In DNA form, the CDR3 reads TGTGCCAGCAGACCTCGGGGTGCGGGGGACGAGCAGTACTTC.

The V call is TRBV7-9, the J call TRBJ2-7; no firm D call. Germline V gives CDR1 SEHNR, CDR2 FQNEAQ (reference sequence). Trimming pared 5 bases from V and 3 bases from J, leaving 5 bases between. The CDR3 covers 11 residues. In nucleotides, the CDR3 is TGTGCCAGCAGCGAAAACTACGAGCAGTACTTC. Its translation: CASSENYEQYF.

Remarks on this clone: This specimen includes other DNA sequences encoding the same CDR3. This chain connects TRBV5-1 to TRBJ1-2; D is undetermined. Germline V gene lookup returns CDR1 SGHRS and CDR2 YFSETQ. The CDR3 sequence is 12 residues long. Trimming removed 2 bases from V and 8 bases from J, with 10 bases in between. The CDR3 DNA is TGCGCCAGCAGCTTAGATGGAGGCGGCTACACCTTC. Translation gives CASSLDGGGYTF.

The CDR3 region has the DNA TGTGCCAGCAGCTTAGCTGTCCATCTCTTCACTGAAGCTTTCTTT. Translating gives CASSLAVHLFTEAFF. V gene TRBV7-8 combines with J gene TRBJ1-1; D unresolved. CDR1 and CDR2 (germline): SGHVS, FQNEAQ. Between the trimmed V and J ends, which lost 0 bases and 4 bases, there was a span of 12 bases. CDR3 length equals 15 residues.

The chain joins TRBV27 to TRBJ2-5; 9 nucleotides match TRBD2. Per germline, CDR1 MNHEY and CDR2 SMNVEV (reference sequence). The CDR3 consists of 15 residues. The V and J ends lost 3 bases and 3 bases, in that order; junction bases with no gene match: 5. CDR3 coding DNA: TGTGCCAGCAGTTTCCTTAGCGGGGGAAAAGAGACCCAGTACTTC. It translates to CASSFLSGGKETQYF.

The chain joins TRBV7-2 to TRBJ2-1; 7 bases are a match to TRBD1. CDR3 length: 16 amino acids. From germline, CDR1 is SGHTA and CDR2 FQGNSA. The junction had 7 bases not matched to a gene; V was cut back by 0 bases and J by 5 bases. The CDR3 loop is CASSLARAGGDNEQFF. The CDR3, as DNA: TGTGCCAGCAGCTTAGCGCGGGCAGGGGGAGACAATGAGCAGTTCTTC.

This sequence joins TRBV28 and TRBJ2-3; TRBD1 matches at 9 bases. V gave up 5 bases and J gave up 0 bases; unmatched junction bases: 12. Germline V gives CDR1 MDHEN, CDR2 SYDVKM. The CDR3 is made up of 18 amino acids. CDR3 nucleotide sequence: TGTGCCAGCAGTCCTATATCCGGGACAGGGCTAAGCACAGATACGCAGTATTTT. The encoded protein is CASSPISGTGLSTDTQYF.

The chain joins TRBV5-6 to TRBJ2-7, with TRBD1 matching over 9 bases. The CDR3 has 16 amino acids. After removal of 3 bases from V and 5 bases from J, the junction contained 12 bases not matched to a gene. Germline CDR1 SGHDT, CDR2 YYEEEE. This CDR3 is CASSSLSGTGNHEQYF. CDR3 nucleotides: TGTGCCAGCAGCTCCCTTTCGGGGACAGGGAATCACGAGCAGTACTTC.

The CDR3 loop reads CASSPPLAGSTDTQYF. CDR3 DNA: TGTGCCAGCTCACCACCATTAGCGGGAAGCACAGATACGCAGTATTTT. The gene calls are TRBV18 and TRBJ2-3, with 8 bases aligning to TRBD2. With V trimmed by 0 bases and J by 0 bases, 2 bases remained unmatched. There are 16 residues in the CDR3. CDR1 is KGHSH and CDR2 is LQKENI in the germline V gene. Complete variable domain (other parts from reference TRBV18 and TRBJ2-3): NAGVMQNPRHLVRRRGQEARLRCSPMKGHSHVYWYRQLPEEGLKFMVYLQKENIIDESGMPKERFSAEFPKEGPSILRIQQVVRGDSAAYFCASSPPLAGSTDTQYFGPGTRLTVL.

This clone turned up a few times. The chain links TRBV7-9 to TRBJ2-5; 9 nucleotides align to TRBD2. CDR1 SEHNR and CDR2 FQNEAQ come from the germline V gene (reference sequence). V gave up 5 bases and J gave up 2 bases; unmatched junction bases: 15. The CDR3 has 18 amino acids. The CDR3 DNA follows: TGTGCCAGCAGCCGCGGCGGGGGGGTACCGAAGAAACAAGAGACCCAGTACTTC. It codes for CASSRGGGVPKKQETQYF.

The gene calls are TRBV7-2 and TRBJ2-7; 7 bases line up with TRBD1. The CDR3 extends over 12 amino acids. CDR1 SGHTA and CDR2 FQGNSA come from the germline V gene. The V segment lost 4 bases and the J segment 6 bases; nucleotides outside the gene matches: 3. The CDR3 DNA reads TGTGCCAGCAGCTCCGGGACAGCCGAGCAGTACTTC. This translates into CASSSGTAEQYF.

This clone was detected only once. The genes are TRBV28 and TRBJ2-1; tentatively, D is TRBD1 (7 bases). Trimming removed 4 bases from V and 7 bases from J, with 23 bases in between. Per the germline V gene, CDR1 is MDHEN and CDR2 is SYDVKM. This CDR3 is built from 17 residues. Here the CDR3 reads CASSSFRGASKLNEQFF. The CDR3 coding sequence is TGTGCCAGCAGTTCCTTCAGGGGGGCTAGCAAATTGAATGAGCAGTTCTTC.

The V call is TRBV7-6, the J call TRBJ2-7, with 9 positions matching TRBD2. The V and J ends lost 5 bases and 3 bases, in that order; junction bases with no gene match: 11. CDR3 length: 16 amino acids. Germline lookup yields CDR1 SGHVS and CDR2 FNYEAQ. The CDR3: CASSLRGGGSHYEQYF. DNA for the CDR3: TGTGCCAGCAGCCTGCGGGGGGGCGGCAGCCACTACGAGCAGTACTTC.

The genes are TRBV7-8 and TRBJ1-1; D is perhaps TRBD1 (6 bases). With 5 bases removed from V and 4 bases from J, the gap between germline ends came to 17 bases. The germline V gene has CDR1 SGHVS and CDR2 FQNEAQ. This CDR3 has 15 amino acids. The CDR3 DNA reads TGTGCCAGCAGCCCTCAGGGGAGAGGAGGCACTGAAGCTTTCTTT. Its protein product is CASSPQGRGGTEAFF.

J is TRBJ2-7 and V is TRBV4-1, with 7 bases fitting TRBD2. Germline V CDR1 and CDR2: MGHRA, YSYEKL. CDR3 length: 14 residues. J lost 4 bases, V lost 1 base, and 4 bases had no gene match. CDR3 DNA: TGCGCCAGCAGCCAAGGAGGCGGGAGTTACGAGCAGTACTTC. Protein: CASSQGGGSYEQYF.

The V call is TRBV10-3, the J call TRBJ2-1, with 7 bases lining up with TRBD2. J gave up 4 bases and V 4 bases, and 4 bases lay outside the gene matches. The CDR3 contains 14 residues. Germline V gives CDR1 ENHRY, CDR2 SYGVKD. CDR3 nucleotide sequence: TGTGCCATCAGTGTCCAGCGGGATTACAATGAGCAGTTCTTC. Translating it yields CAISVQRDYNEQFF.

V usage is TRBV7-8 and J usage is TRBJ2-1; D unclear. Germline CDR1 SGHVS, CDR2 FQNEAQ. Trimming pared 3 bases from V and 0 bases from J, leaving 12 bases between. The CDR3 has 16 amino acids. Here the CDR3 reads CASSLAAFTSYNEQFF. Here the CDR3 DNA reads TGTGCCAGCAGCTTGGCGGCATTTACCTCCTACAATGAGCAGTTCTTC.

The rearrangement links TRBV5-1 to TRBJ1-1, with unresolved D. The germline V and J ends were trimmed by 1 base and 5 bases, with 9 bases remaining between them. In germline, CDR1 is SGHRS, CDR2 YFSETQ. The CDR3 extends over 13 amino acids. CDR3 sequence (DNA): TGCGCCAGCAGCTTGATGGGCGTGACTGAAGCTTTCTTT. Its protein is CASSLMGVTEAFF.

The CDR3 reads CASSTGGGPSEQYF. DNA for the CDR3: TGTGCCAGCAGCACCGGGGGGGGCCCCTCCGAGCAGTACTTC. This chain links TRBV9 with TRBJ2-7, with 8 bases that match TRBD2. Germline trimming cut 4 bases from V and 6 bases from J; bases unmatched to any gene: 9. CDR3 length: 14 residues. Germline V gene data show CDR1 as SGDLS and CDR2 as YYNGEE. The variable domain in full, completed from reference TRBV9 and TRBJ2-7, reads DSGVTQTPKHLITATGQRVTLRCSPRSGDLSVYWYQQSLDQGLQFLIQYYNGEERAKGNILERFSAQQFPDLHSELNLSSLELGDSALYFCASSTGGGPSEQYFGPGTRLTVT.